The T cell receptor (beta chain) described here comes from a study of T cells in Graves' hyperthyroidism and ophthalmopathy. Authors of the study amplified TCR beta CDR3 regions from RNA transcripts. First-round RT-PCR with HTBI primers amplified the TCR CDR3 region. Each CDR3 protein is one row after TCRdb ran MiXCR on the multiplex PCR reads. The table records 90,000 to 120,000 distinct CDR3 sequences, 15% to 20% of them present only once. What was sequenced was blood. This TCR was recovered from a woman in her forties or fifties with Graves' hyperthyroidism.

The CDR3 coding sequence is TGTGCCAGTAGTACCAACGGACTAGCGGTCACAGATACGCAGTATTTT. As protein: CASSTNGLAVTDTQYF. The V call is TRBV19, the J call TRBJ2-3; 10 nucleotides match TRBD2. After removal of 4 bases from V and 2 bases from J, the junction contained 6 bases not matched to a gene. Germline V CDR1 and CDR2: LNHDA, SQIVND (reference sequence). The CDR3 runs 16 residues.